This T cell receptor beta chain comes out of a study of spatial heterogeneity in lung cancer. Trimming took off 0 bases at V and 5 bases at J, with 14 bases between the two ends. Germline loops: CDR1 DFQATT, CDR2 SNEGSKA (reference sequence). The length of the CDR3 is 15 residues. TCRdb reprocessed the 5' RACE reads via MiXCR and lists one record per CDR3 protein. This table has about 10,000 distinct CDR3 sequences, roughly 8% appearing once. This clonotype rates as medium-sized. Its antigen is unidentified. Study-level points and caveats: For expanded intratumoral alpha and beta TCRs, counts tracked tumor mutation counts. Coverage estimated for tumor T cells reached roughly 7% for alpha chains and 12% to 15% for beta chains.

Described time point: sample taken at primary tumor resection. The donor group consisted of 72 patients who had untreated, early-stage non-small cell lung cancer. Unsorted whole RNA from tumor, nontumor lung or frozen PBMC underwent sequencing. This sequence originates from a male donor with early-stage non-small cell lung cancer. The input for sequencing was lung tumor tissue, taken at surgery. J is TRBJ2-1 and V is TRBV20-1, with D perhaps matching TRBD2 (6 bases). DNA of the CDR3: TGCAGTGCTAGAGATTTGGAGGGGAGCGACAATGAGCAGTTCTTC. Amino acids: CSARDLEGSDNEQFF.